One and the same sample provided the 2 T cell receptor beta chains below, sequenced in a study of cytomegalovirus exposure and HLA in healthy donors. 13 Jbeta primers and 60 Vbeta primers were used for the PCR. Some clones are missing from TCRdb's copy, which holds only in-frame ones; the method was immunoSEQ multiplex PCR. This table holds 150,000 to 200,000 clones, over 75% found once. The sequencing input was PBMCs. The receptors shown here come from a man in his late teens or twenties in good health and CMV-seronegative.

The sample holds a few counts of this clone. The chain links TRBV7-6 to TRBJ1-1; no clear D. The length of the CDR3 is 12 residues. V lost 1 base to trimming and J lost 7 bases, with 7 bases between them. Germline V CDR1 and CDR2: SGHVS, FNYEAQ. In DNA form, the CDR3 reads TGTGCCAGCAGCTTAGTAGGGAGTGAAGCTTTCTTT. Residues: CASSLVGSEAFF.

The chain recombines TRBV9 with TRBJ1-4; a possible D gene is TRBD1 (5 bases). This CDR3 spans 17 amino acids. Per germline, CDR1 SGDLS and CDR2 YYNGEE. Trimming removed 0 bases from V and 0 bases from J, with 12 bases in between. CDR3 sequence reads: CASSVGQGRATNEKLFF. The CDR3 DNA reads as TGTGCCAGCAGCGTAGGGCAGGGTCGAGCAACTAATGAAAAACTGTTTTTT.